The 14 T cell receptor beta chains below were found in one sample sequenced in a study of T-cell reconstitution after alpha-beta-depleted transplantation in children. This sample's TCRbeta library carried unique molecular identifier barcodes. TCRdb re-called the PCR reads with MiXCR, one entry per CDR3 protein. The data contain approximately 510,000 distinct CDR3 sequences, about a sixth of them singletons. Sequenced material: PBMCs from the stem cell graft donor, taken from the stem cell graft. The receptors were gathered from a human donor who donated a stem cell graft to a child with acute lymphoblastic leukemia.

This sequence joins TRBV5-1 and TRBJ2-2; 8 bases agree with TRBD2. The CDR3 is 15 residues long. V lost 4 bases and J lost 1; bases outside the gene matches: 3. The germline V gene has CDR1 SGHRS and CDR2 YFSETQ. Here the CDR3 DNA reads TGCGCCAGCAGCCAGAGCGGGGGGAACACCGGGGAGCTGTTTTTT. It specifies CASSQSGGNTGELFF.

In this sample, this clonotype turned up a few times. This rearrangement joins TRBV12-3 or TRBV12-4 to TRBJ2-7, with TRBD1 identical over 10 bases. The V segment lost 2 bases and the J segment 4 bases; nucleotides outside the gene matches: 5. This CDR3 contains 15 residues. CDR3 amino acids: CASSLKGTGDYEQYF. In DNA, the CDR3 is TGTGCCAGCAGTTTAAAAGGGACAGGGGATTACGAGCAGTACTTC.

The chain couples TRBV12-3 or TRBV12-4 to TRBJ2-3; D perhaps matches TRBD1 (6 bases). This CDR3 spans 19 amino acids. Deletions cut 2 bases from V and 4 bases from J, with 25 bases between. The CDR3 DNA reads as TGTGCCAGCAGTTTACCGTTCGGGCAGGTGGCTAAGGGGGCAGATACGCAGTATTTT. Protein: CASSLPFGQVAKGADTQYF.

This sequence joins TRBV9 and TRBJ2-1; 14 bases line up with TRBD2. J lost 4 bases, V lost 0 bases, and 0 bases had no gene match. This CDR3 has 16 residues. Germline loops: CDR1 SGDLS, CDR2 YYNGEE. This chain's CDR3 is CASSVGLAGGYNEQFF. For the CDR3, the DNA is TGTGCCAGCAGCGTAGGACTAGCGGGAGGGTACAATGAGCAGTTCTTC.

The CDR3 sequence is CSATRRLASGYPSDTQYF. CDR3 sequence (DNA): TGCAGTGCAACCAGACGGCTCGCTAGCGGCTACCCTTCGGATACGCAGTATTTT. The chain has TRBV20-1 and TRBJ2-3; TRBD2 agrees at 7 bases. Trimming took 6 bases from V and 6 from J; bases not matched to a gene: 24. CDR3 size: 18 residues. CDR1 and CDR2 from the germline V gene are DFQATT and SNEGSKA (reference sequence).

In this sample, this clonotype turned up many times. This chain links TRBV27 with TRBJ2-2; D gene unclear. The CDR3 has 11 residues. V gave up 4 bases and J gave up 6 bases, with 3 bases separating them. CDR1 and CDR2 (germline): MNHEY, SMNVEV (reference sequence). Here the CDR3 reads CASSWAGELFF. CDR3 sequence (DNA): TGTGCCAGCAGTTGGGCCGGGGAGCTGTTTTTT.

The V gene is TRBV20-1, the J gene TRBJ1-1; TRBD1 is a possible D gene (5 bases). The CDR3 has 14 amino acids. The germline CDR1 and CDR2 sequences are DFQATT and SNEGSKA (reference sequence). V gave up 3 bases and J gave up 2 bases, with 13 bases separating them. The CDR3 protein is CSARGRNLNTEAFF. The CDR3 DNA follows: TGCAGTGCTAGGGGGCGTAACCTTAACACTGAAGCTTTCTTT.

This clonotype was seen a handful of times. The rearrangement uses TRBV5-1 and TRBJ2-1, with 13 bases lining up with TRBD2. This CDR3 region has 17 residues. CDR1 SGHRS and CDR2 YFSETQ come from the germline V gene. J gave up 8 bases and V 0 bases, and 8 bases lay outside the gene matches. The CDR3 DNA reads TGCGCCAGCAGCTTGGCACTAGCGGGAGGGCCAGGGTATGAGCAGTTCTTC. This codes for CASSLALAGGPGYEQFF.

This clonotype was observed a few times. The chain is built from TRBV20-1 and TRBJ1-1, with D perhaps matching TRBD1 (5 bases). Between the trimmed V and J ends, which lost 0 bases and 7 bases, there was a span of 9 bases. Germline V gene lookup returns CDR1 DFQATT and CDR2 SNEGSKA (reference sequence). CDR3 length equals 12 residues. Written as DNA, the CDR3 is TGCAGTGCTAGAGAGCAGGGCATTGAAGCTTTCTTT. This codes for CSAREQGIEAFF.

This clonotype has a handful of counts. The rearrangement joins TRBV20-1 to TRBJ2-2, with TRBD2 matching 7 bases. Germline assignment: CDR1 DFQATT and CDR2 SNEGSKA (reference sequence). The CDR3 is 13 residues long. Trimming at V came to 6 bases and at J to 9 bases, leaving 10 bases not matched to a gene. The CDR3 DNA follows: TGCAGTGCCCCGACTAGCTGGGGAAGGGAGCTGTTTTTT. Its translation is CSAPTSWGRELFF.

The chain joins TRBV5-1 to TRBJ2-1, with D perhaps TRBD1 (5 bases). In germline, CDR1 is SGHRS, CDR2 YFSETQ. CDR3 length: 13 amino acids. V gave up 4 bases and J gave up 2 bases, with 7 bases separating them. CDR3 bases: TGCGCCAGCAGCAGGGGCCCCTACAATGAGCAGTTCTTC. Translated, it gives CASSRGPYNEQFF. The full variable domain, rest sourced from reference TRBV5-1 and TRBJ2-1, is KAGVTQTPRYLIKTRGQQVTLSCSPISGHRSVSWYQQTPGQGLQFLFEYFSETQRNKGNFPGRFSGRQFSNSRSEMNVSTLELGDSALYLCASSRGPYNEQFFGPGTRLTVL.

This chain joins TRBV12-3 or TRBV12-4 and TRBJ2-5; tentatively, D is TRBD1 (7 bases). CDR3 size: 17 residues. V shed 3 bases and J shed 7 bases, with 24 bases lying between them. As DNA, the CDR3 is TGTGCCAGCAGTTTTCAGACAGGGACTTCCGCCATAGGGACCCAGTACTTC. As protein: CASSFQTGTSAIGTQYF.

V is TRBV12-3 or TRBV12-4 and J is TRBJ1-1, with 8 bases lining up with TRBD1. The CDR3 sequence is 15 residues long. V was clipped by 6 bases and J by 1 base; unmatched bases: 7. In DNA form, the CDR3 reads TGTGCCAGCAGCACGGGACAGGTTAGGAACACTGAAGCTTTCTTT. Translated: CASSTGQVRNTEAFF.

Only a few counts were recorded for this clonotype. CDR3 protein: CSVDWPENTEAFF. The CDR3 coding sequence is TGCAGCGTTGATTGGCCAGAGAACACTGAAGCTTTCTTT. V is TRBV29-1 and J is TRBJ1-1; D is unclear. This CDR3 contains 13 residues. Germline V gene data show CDR1 as SQVTM and CDR2 as ANQGSEA. Trimming took 3 bases from V and 1 from J, leaving 9 bases between them.